The 28 T cell receptor beta chains listed next were all sequenced from one sample in a study of cytomegalovirus exposure and HLA in healthy donors. The PCR made use of 60 Vbeta and 13 Jbeta primers. The table came from immunoSEQ multiplex PCR; TCRdb's copy has only in-frame clones and leaves some out. Among 130,000 or so clones, around 70% were seen once, and the ten largest hold around 6.6%. Material for sequencing was PBMCs. The receptors here all came from a man aged 35 to 55 in good health and CMV-seropositive.

J is TRBJ1-2 and V is TRBV19, with D perhaps matching TRBD1 (5 bases). This CDR3 has 15 amino acids. Trimming cost V 3 bases and J 3 bases, with 14 bases left between them. Germline V gene data show CDR1 as LNHDA and CDR2 as SQIVND (reference sequence). The chain's CDR3 is CASSIRTLGHYGYTF. In DNA form, the CDR3 reads TGTGCCAGTAGTATCCGGACACTGGGCCACTATGGCTACACCTTC.

V and J are TRBV29-1 and TRBJ2-1; 7 bases are a match to TRBD1. J was trimmed by 7 bases and V by 7 bases; bases with no gene match: 19. The CDR3 is 16 amino acids. Germline V CDR1 and CDR2: SQVTM, ANQGSEA. The CDR3 here is CSAQGGAGTKGNEQFF. DNA of the CDR3: TGCAGCGCTCAAGGGGGCGCGGGTACAAAAGGGAATGAGCAGTTCTTC.

This clone has just a few counts. CDR3 loop: CASSFEGQNQPQHF. CDR3 nucleotides: TGTGCCAGCAGTTTCGAGGGACAGAATCAGCCCCAGCATTTT. This sequence joins TRBV6-6 and TRBJ1-5; 7 nucleotides match TRBD1. Germline CDR1 is MNHNY and CDR2 is SVGAGI (reference sequence). The CDR3 length is 14 residues. The J segment lost 4 bases and the V segment lost 4 bases, leaving 4 bases of the junction unmatched.

The chain uses TRBV7-6 and TRBJ2-7; 9 nucleotides agree with TRBD1. The CDR3 spans 14 residues. Germline trimming cut 5 bases from V and 2 bases from J; bases unmatched to any gene: 4. CDR1 is SGHVS, CDR2 FNYEAQ, per germline. This CDR3 reads CASSVGTGTYEQYF. CDR3 in DNA: TGTGCCAGCAGCGTCGGGACAGGGACCTACGAGCAGTACTTC.

The chain is built from TRBV5-1 and TRBJ1-1; D gene ambiguous. The germline CDR1 and CDR2 sequences are SGHRS and YFSETQ. This CDR3 comprises 14 residues. V was cut by 4 bases and J by 1 base, with 11 bases left in between. The CDR3 DNA reads as TGCGCCAGCAGCGGGAGGACCGCGAACACTGAAGCTTTCTTT. This gives the protein CASSGRTANTEAFF.

The J gene is TRBJ2-7, the V gene TRBV18, with D uncertain. The CDR3 length is 14 residues. Per the germline V gene, CDR1 is KGHSH and CDR2 is LQKENI. Deletions cut 0 bases from V and 3 bases from J, with 9 bases between. Here the CDR3 DNA reads TGTGCCAGCTCACCACCTCTCGGGTTCTACGAGCAGTACTTC. It specifies CASSPPLGFYEQYF.

This clone was seen a few times. The rearrangement joins TRBV6-6 to TRBJ1-1; 8 positions match TRBD1. The length of the CDR3 is 12 residues. With V trimmed by 4 bases and J by 8 bases, 3 bases remained unmatched. CDR1 MNHNY and CDR2 SVGAGI come from the germline V gene (reference sequence). The CDR3 nucleotides are TGTGCCAGCAGTTTCCGGGACAGGGAAGCTTTCTTT. It translates to CASSFRDREAFF.

The chain links TRBV2 to TRBJ1-1; 7 bases fit TRBD1. This CDR3 region has 13 residues. After removal of 11 bases from V and 4 bases from J, the junction contained 10 bases not matched to a gene. Germline values: CDR1 SNHLY, CDR2 FYNNEI. CDR3 protein: CAVSRDSVTEAFF. The CDR3 nucleotides read TGTGCCGTTTCCCGGGACAGCGTCACTGAAGCTTTCTTT.

In its sample, this clone was seen a few times. V and J are TRBV10-3 and TRBJ2-7, with TRBD1 as a possible D gene (5 bases). V was pared by 2 bases and J by 6 bases, with 8 bases between. Germline-derived CDR1 and CDR2 are ENHRY and SYGVKD. The CDR3 extends over 12 amino acids. Here the CDR3 reads CAISEQGPEQYF. The CDR3 DNA follows: TGTGCCATCAGTGAGCAGGGTCCCGAGCAGTACTTC.

The V gene is TRBV28, the J gene TRBJ2-4, with D perhaps matching TRBD1 (6 bases). The CDR3 covers 14 residues. Germline CDR1 reads MDHEN; CDR2 reads SYDVKM. Trimming shortened V by 5 bases and J by 1 base, and 9 bases separated the two germline ends. The CDR3 DNA follows: TGTGCCAGCAGTATAGGGGGTGCCAAAAACATTCAGTACTTC. Residues: CASSIGGAKNIQYF.

The V and J genes are TRBV5-4 and TRBJ1-1; 10 positions agree with TRBD1. Looked up from germline, CDR1 is SGHNT and CDR2 is YYREEE (reference sequence). The CDR3 has 15 residues. Losses at the gene ends were 4 bases for V and 5 bases for J; bases not matched to a gene: 8. The CDR3 sequence is CASSRATGGLTEAFF. DNA of the CDR3: TGTGCCAGCAGCCGAGCGACAGGGGGCTTGACTGAAGCTTTCTTT.

This rearrangement joins TRBV4-1 to TRBJ1-1; 8 nucleotides align to TRBD1. The CDR3 runs to 16 residues. Per the germline V gene, CDR1 is MGHRA and CDR2 is YSYEKL. V shed 0 bases and J 1 base; nucleotides not matched to a gene: 4. In nucleotides, the CDR3 is TGCGCCAGCAGCCAAGATGCCCAGGGGGCGAACACTGAAGCTTTCTTT. As protein: CASSQDAQGANTEAFF.

This clone was detected a few times. The chain combines TRBV11-2 with TRBJ2-2; TRBD1 might be the D (5 bases). This CDR3 has 13 amino acids. The germline V and J ends were trimmed by 8 bases and 6 bases, with 13 bases remaining between them. The germline gives CDR1 SGHAT, CDR2 FQNNGV. CDR3 DNA: TGTGCCAGCTCCAGGGCTTTTGCCGGGGAGCTGTTTTTT. Translating it yields CASSRAFAGELFF.

This rearrangement joins TRBV2 to TRBJ2-2; D unclear. The CDR3 is 16 residues long. The V and J ends lost 4 bases and 0 bases respectively, with 12 bases between them. The germline CDR1 and CDR2 sequences are SNHLY and FYNNEI. The CDR3 loop is CASSVLDTANTGELFF. The DNA of the CDR3 is TGTGCCAGCAGTGTACTTGACACCGCGAACACCGGGGAGCTGTTTTTT.

The rearrangement uses TRBV28 and TRBJ2-1; TRBD2 matches at 9 bases. This CDR3 is built from 15 residues. Trimming took 6 bases from V and 2 from J; bases not matched to a gene: 5. CDR1 MDHEN and CDR2 SYDVKM come from the germline V gene. CDR3 coding DNA: TGTGCCAGCAGACCTCTAGCGGGGACCTACAATGAGCAGTTCTTC. Translated: CASRPLAGTYNEQFF.

The chain couples TRBV2 to TRBJ2-2, with D uncertain. The V gene lost 6 bases and the J gene lost 3 bases, with 5 bases spanning the gap. The length of the CDR3 is 12 residues. Germline loops: CDR1 SNHLY, CDR2 FYNNEI. Here the CDR3 reads CASREYTGELFF. The CDR3 nucleotides read TGTGCCAGCAGGGAGTACACCGGGGAGCTGTTTTTT.

This clone has a handful of counts. The CDR3 DNA reads TGTGCCAGCAGCCGGGGGGGTGCTGGAAACACCATATATTTT. Its translation is CASSRGGAGNTIYF. This sequence joins TRBV5-6 and TRBJ1-3, with D tentatively TRBD1 (5 bases). V was clipped by 4 bases and J by 2 bases, with 10 bases between them. The V gene's germline CDR1 is SGHDT and CDR2 YYEEEE. This CDR3 has 14 amino acids.

This sequence joins TRBV10-3 and TRBJ2-3; possible D gene TRBD1, 7 bases. The CDR3 spans 14 residues. The V end was cut by 2 bases, the J end by 6 bases, with 12 bases between. The germline V gene encodes CDR1 ENHRY and CDR2 SYGVKD. CDR3 coding DNA: TGTGCCATCAGTGAGCAGGGGGGCTTTGATACGCAGTATTTT. Residues: CAISEQGGFDTQYF.

This chain links TRBV7-9 with TRBJ2-1; perhaps TRBD1 as D (5 bases). The CDR3 length is 12 residues. Germline loops: CDR1 SEHNR, CDR2 FQNEAQ (reference sequence). Trimming removed 5 bases at V and 9 bases at J, with 11 bases between. Here the CDR3 reads CASSQDSSEQFF. The CDR3 bases are TGTGCCAGCAGCCAAGACAGTAGTGAGCAGTTCTTC. The full variable domain, its missing parts supplied by reference TRBV7-9 and TRBJ2-1, is DTGVSQNPRHKITKRGQNVTFRCDPISEHNRLYWYRQTLGQGPEFLTYFQNEAQLEKSRLLSDRFSAERPKGSFSTLEIQRTEQGDSAMYLCASSQDSSEQFFGPGTRLTVL.

The gene calls are TRBV6-4 and TRBJ2-4; the match to TRBD1 covers 7 bases. The CDR3 loop spans 17 amino acids. V shed 7 bases and J 0 bases; nucleotides not matched to a gene: 12. CDR1 MRHNA and CDR2 SNTAGT come from the germline V gene. This chain's CDR3 is CASTCRGQPIAKNIQYF. CDR3 DNA sequence: TGTGCCAGCACCTGTAGGGGACAGCCGATAGCCAAAAACATTCAGTACTTC.

The chain links TRBV30 to TRBJ1-5, with D unresolved. Germline V lookup: CDR1 GTSNPN, CDR2 SVGIG (reference sequence). V lost 4 bases and J 6 bases, leaving 19 bases between the germline ends. The CDR3 contains 15 residues. In nucleotides, the CDR3 is TGTGCCTGGAACCGGGGATCAAGAGATGGTCAGCCCCAGCATTTT. It encodes CAWNRGSRDGQPQHF. Drawing the rest from reference TRBV30 and TRBJ1-5, the complete variable domain is SQTIHQWPATLVQPVGSPLSLECTVEGTSNPNLYWYRQAAGRGLQLLFYSVGIGQISSEVPQNLSASRPQDRQFILSSKKLLLSDSGFYLCAWNRGSRDGQPQHFGDGTRLSIL.

The chain links TRBV30 to TRBJ1-5; D may be TRBD1 (5 bases). The CDR3 runs 15 residues. V lost 2 bases to trimming and J lost 7 bases, with 18 bases between them. CDR1 is GTSNPN and CDR2 is SVGIG in the germline V gene (reference sequence). The CDR3 nucleotides read TGTGCCTGGAGTTCAAAACAAGTGGGGGGGCAGCCCCAGCATTTT. Amino acid sequence: CAWSSKQVGGQPQHF.

This chain joins TRBV6-5 and TRBJ2-3, with 9 bases matching TRBD1. The trim removed 6 bases at V and 3 bases at J, leaving 7 bases unmatched. The germline CDR1 and CDR2 sequences are MNHEY and SVGAGI. The CDR3 sequence is 15 residues long. CDR3 in DNA: TGTGCCAGCAGCCCCGGGACAGGGAGAACAGATACGCAGTATTTT. Protein product: CASSPGTGRTDTQYF.

The V and J genes are TRBV7-8 and TRBJ1-3, with D uncertain. This CDR3 comprises 17 residues. The ends were cut back, 1 base at V and 4 bases at J, with 17 bases in the middle. Germline V gives CDR1 SGHVS, CDR2 FQNEAQ. The CDR3 spells CASSLVRRGGSGNTIYF. Here the CDR3 DNA reads TGTGCCAGCAGCTTAGTGCGTCGGGGAGGAAGCGGAAACACCATATATTTT. Full variable domain (rest looked up from reference TRBV7-8 and TRBJ1-3): GAGVSQSPRYKVAKRGQDVALRCDPISGHVSLFWYQQALGQGPEFLTYFQNEAQLDKSGLPSDRFFAERPEGSVSTLKIQRTQQEDSAVYLCASSLVRRGGSGNTIYFGEGSWLTVV.

This CDR3 reads CASSLTAGAADNEQFF. The CDR3, as DNA: TGTGCCAGCAGCCTCACCGCTGGGGCAGCAGACAATGAGCAGTTCTTC. The rearrangement joins TRBV4-2 to TRBJ2-1; D perhaps matches TRBD1 (5 bases). Trimming left V 4 bases short and J 5 bases short, with 18 bases between. From germline, CDR1 is LGHNA and CDR2 YNFKEQ. The CDR3 length is 16 residues.

This chain uses TRBV6-1 with TRBJ1-4, with 7 bases fitting TRBD1. V trimming: 6 bases; J trimming: 4 bases; junction bases outside the gene matches: 5. The CDR3 has 14 residues. Per the germline V gene, CDR1 is MNHNS and CDR2 is SASEGT. The DNA of the CDR3 is TGTGCCAGCAGCGTGACAGGGATTAATGAAAAACTGTTTTTT. Residues: CASSVTGINEKLFF.

Written as DNA, the CDR3 is TGTGCCAGCAGCCTGGGGGGGGAAACTGAAGCTTTCTTT. Residues: CASSLGGETEAFF. The V gene is TRBV5-6, the J gene TRBJ1-1; D may be TRBD1 (5 bases). Per the germline V gene, CDR1 is SGHDT and CDR2 is YYEEEE. The CDR3 sequence is 13 residues long. Trimming took 4 bases from V and 5 from J, leaving 12 bases between them.

The J gene is TRBJ2-2, the V gene TRBV7-9; 8 bases map to TRBD1. CDR3 length equals 16 residues. Germline assignment: CDR1 SEHNR and CDR2 FQNEAQ (reference sequence). Unmatched junction bases numbered 9, after V lost 3 bases and J lost 6 bases. CDR3 sequence: CASSLDQGALAGELFF. The DNA of the CDR3 is TGTGCCAGCAGCTTGGACCAGGGGGCGCTGGCCGGGGAGCTGTTTTTT.